The present T cell receptor (beta chain) was sequenced within a study of cytomegalovirus exposure and HLA in healthy donors. Study conclusions and caveats: Presence/absence analysis assumed near-uniform sequencing depth across donors. Researchers reported from a later analysis that most CMV-associated TCR beta chains appeared HLA-restricted.

Donors counted as nominally healthy when sampled, yet unrecorded immune exposures were likely. A multiplex PCR was run with 60 Vbeta primers and 13 Jbeta primers. The protocol was immunoSEQ multiplex PCR, while the TCRdb copy is restricted to in-frame clones and leaves out a portion. This sample has about 140,000 clones, with 66% found just once. This CDR3 is built from 15 residues. Unmatched junction bases numbered 11, after V lost 7 bases and J lost 4 bases. The germline V gene encodes CDR1 SGDLS and CDR2 YYNGEE. This clone has only a few counts. Its antigen is still unknown. The receptor comes from a woman aged 55-69 years in good health and CMV-seronegative. The V and J genes are TRBV9 and TRBJ1-1; 9 bases fit TRBD1. Sequenced material: PBMCs. CDR3 sequence (DNA): TGTGCCAGCCACCCAACAGGGGGCGCCGGCACTGAAGCTTTCTTT. Translation gives CASHPTGGAGTEAFF.